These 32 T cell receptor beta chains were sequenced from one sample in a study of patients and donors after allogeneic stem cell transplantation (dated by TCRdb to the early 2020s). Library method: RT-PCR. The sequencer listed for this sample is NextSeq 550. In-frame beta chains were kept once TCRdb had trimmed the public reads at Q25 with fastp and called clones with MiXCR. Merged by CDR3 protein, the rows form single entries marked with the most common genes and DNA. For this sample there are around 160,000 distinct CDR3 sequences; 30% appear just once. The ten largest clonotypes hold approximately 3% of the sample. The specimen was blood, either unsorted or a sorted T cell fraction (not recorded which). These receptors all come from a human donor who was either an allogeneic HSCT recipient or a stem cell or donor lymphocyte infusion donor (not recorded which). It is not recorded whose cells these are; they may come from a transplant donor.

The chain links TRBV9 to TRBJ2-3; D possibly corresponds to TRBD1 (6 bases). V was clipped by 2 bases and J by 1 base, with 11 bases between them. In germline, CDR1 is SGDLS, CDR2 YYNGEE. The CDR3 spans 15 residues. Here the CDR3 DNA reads TGTGCCAGCAGCGTCTCGACAGGCCGCACAGATACGCAGTATTTT. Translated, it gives CASSVSTGRTDTQYF.

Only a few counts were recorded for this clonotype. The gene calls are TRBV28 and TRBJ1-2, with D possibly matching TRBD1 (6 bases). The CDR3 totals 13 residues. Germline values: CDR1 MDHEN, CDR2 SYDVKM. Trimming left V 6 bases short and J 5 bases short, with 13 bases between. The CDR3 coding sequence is TGTGCCAGCAGCTCTTCAGGGGTTTATGGCTACACCTTC. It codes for CASSSSGVYGYTF.

DNA of the CDR3: TGTGCCAGCAGTTTAGCAGGTTACCCCACAGATACGCAGTATTTT. Residues: CASSLAGYPTDTQYF. The chain employs TRBV27 and TRBJ2-3; D gene unclear. From germline, CDR1 is MNHEY and CDR2 SMNVEV (reference sequence). The CDR3 length is 15 residues. V lost 2 bases to trimming and J lost 2 bases, with 11 bases between them.

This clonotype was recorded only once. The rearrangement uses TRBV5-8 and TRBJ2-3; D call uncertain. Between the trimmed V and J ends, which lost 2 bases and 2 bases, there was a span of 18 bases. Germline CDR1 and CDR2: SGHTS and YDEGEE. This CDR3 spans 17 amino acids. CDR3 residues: CASSFSTRASVTDTQYF. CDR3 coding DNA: TGTGCCAGCAGCTTTTCCACCCGGGCCTCGGTCACAGATACGCAGTATTTT.

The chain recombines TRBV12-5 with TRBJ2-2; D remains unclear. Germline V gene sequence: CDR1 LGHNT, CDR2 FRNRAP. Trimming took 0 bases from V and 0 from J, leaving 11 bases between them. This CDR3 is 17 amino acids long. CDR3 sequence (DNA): TGTGCTAGTGGTTTGGTATTCGGCGGAGCGAACACCGGGGAGCTGTTTTTT. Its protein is CASGLVFGGANTGELFF.

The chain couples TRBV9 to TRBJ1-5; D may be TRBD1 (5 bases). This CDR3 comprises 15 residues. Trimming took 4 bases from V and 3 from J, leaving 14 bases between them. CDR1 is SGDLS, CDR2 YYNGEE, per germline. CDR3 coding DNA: TGTGCCAGCAGCCTCTCAGGGAGGCACAATCAGCCCCAGCATTTT. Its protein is CASSLSGRHNQPQHF.

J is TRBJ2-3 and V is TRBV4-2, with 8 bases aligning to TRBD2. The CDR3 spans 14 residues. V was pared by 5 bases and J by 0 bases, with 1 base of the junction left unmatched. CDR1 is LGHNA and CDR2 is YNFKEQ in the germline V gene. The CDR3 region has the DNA TGTGCCAGCAGCACGGGAGGGAGCACAGATACGCAGTATTTT. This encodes CASSTGGSTDTQYF.

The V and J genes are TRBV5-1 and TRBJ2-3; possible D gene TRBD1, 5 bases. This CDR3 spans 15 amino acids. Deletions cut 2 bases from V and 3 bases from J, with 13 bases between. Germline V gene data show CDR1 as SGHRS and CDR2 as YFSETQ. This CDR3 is CASSFTGQATDTQYF. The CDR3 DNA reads TGCGCCAGCAGCTTCACAGGTCAGGCAACAGATACGCAGTATTTT. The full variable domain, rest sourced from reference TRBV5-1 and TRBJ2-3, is KAGVTQTPRYLIKTRGQQVTLSCSPISGHRSVSWYQQTPGQGLQFLFEYFSETQRNKGNFPGRFSGRQFSNSRSEMNVSTLELGDSALYLCASSFTGQATDTQYFGPGTRLTVL.

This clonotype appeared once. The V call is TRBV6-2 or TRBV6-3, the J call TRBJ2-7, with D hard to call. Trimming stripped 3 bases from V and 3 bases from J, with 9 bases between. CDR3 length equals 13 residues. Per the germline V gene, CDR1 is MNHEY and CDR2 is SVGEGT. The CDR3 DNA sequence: TGTGCCAGCAGTTATGACGGTGACTACGAGCAGTACTTC. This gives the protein CASSYDGDYEQYF.

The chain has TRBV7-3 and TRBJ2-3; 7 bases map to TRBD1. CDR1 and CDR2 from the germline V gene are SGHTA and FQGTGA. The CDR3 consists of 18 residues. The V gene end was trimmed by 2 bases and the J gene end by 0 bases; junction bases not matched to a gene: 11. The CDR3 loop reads CASSLWPEGTESTDTQYF. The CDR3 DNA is TGTGCCAGCAGCTTATGGCCCGAGGGGACAGAGAGCACAGATACGCAGTATTTT.

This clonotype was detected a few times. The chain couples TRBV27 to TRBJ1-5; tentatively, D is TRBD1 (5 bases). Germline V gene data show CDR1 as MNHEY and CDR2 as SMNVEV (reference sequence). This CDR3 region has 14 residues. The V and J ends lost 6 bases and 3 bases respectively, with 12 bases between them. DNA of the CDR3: TGTGCCAGCAGCCCATACAGGTTCAATCAGCCCCAGCATTTT. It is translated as CASSPYRFNQPQHF.

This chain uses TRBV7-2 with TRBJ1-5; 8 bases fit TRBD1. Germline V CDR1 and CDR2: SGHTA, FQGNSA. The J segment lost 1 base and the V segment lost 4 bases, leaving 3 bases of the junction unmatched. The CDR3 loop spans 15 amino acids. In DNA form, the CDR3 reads TGTGCCAGCAGCTGGACAGGGCTGAGCAATCAGCCCCAGCATTTT. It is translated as CASSWTGLSNQPQHF.

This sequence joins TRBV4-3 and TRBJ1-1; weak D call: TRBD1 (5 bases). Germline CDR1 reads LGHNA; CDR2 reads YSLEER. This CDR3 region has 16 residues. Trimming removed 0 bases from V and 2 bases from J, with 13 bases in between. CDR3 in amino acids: CASSQDFGHRNTEAFF. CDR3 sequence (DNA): TGCGCCAGCAGCCAAGATTTTGGACACCGAAACACTGAAGCTTTCTTT.

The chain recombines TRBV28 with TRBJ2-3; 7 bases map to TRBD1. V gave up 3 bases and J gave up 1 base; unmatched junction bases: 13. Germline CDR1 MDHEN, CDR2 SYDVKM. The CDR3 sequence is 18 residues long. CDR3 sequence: CASSLPPDRHTGTDTQYF. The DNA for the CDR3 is TGTGCCAGCAGTTTGCCACCGGACAGGCATACTGGCACAGATACGCAGTATTTT.

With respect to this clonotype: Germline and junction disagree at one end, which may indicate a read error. Written as DNA, the CDR3 is TGTGCCATCAGTTACTCCCCAGGGACTGAAGCTTTCTTT. This sequence encodes CAISYSPGTEAFF. J is TRBJ1-1 and V is TRBV6-2 or TRBV6-3, with D tentatively TRBD1 (5 bases). Germline lookup yields CDR1 MNHEY and CDR2 SVGEGT. The CDR3 is 13 amino acids.

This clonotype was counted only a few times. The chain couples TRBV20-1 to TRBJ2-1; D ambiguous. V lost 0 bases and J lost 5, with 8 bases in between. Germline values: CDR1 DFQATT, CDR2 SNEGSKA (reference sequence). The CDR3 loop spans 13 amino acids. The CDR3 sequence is CSARDPVNNEQFF. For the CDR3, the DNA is TGCAGTGCTAGAGATCCAGTGAACAATGAGCAGTTCTTC.

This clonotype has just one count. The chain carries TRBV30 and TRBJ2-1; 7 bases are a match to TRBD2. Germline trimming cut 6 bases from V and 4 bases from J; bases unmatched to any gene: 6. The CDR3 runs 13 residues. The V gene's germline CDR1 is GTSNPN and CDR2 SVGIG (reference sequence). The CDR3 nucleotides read TGTGCCTGTAATAGCGGGCCTTACAATGAGCAGTTCTTC. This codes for CACNSGPYNEQFF.

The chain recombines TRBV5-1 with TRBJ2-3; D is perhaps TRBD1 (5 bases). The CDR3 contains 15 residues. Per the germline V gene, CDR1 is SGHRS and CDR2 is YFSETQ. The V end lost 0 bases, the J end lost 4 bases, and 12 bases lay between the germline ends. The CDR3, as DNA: TGCGCCAGCAGCTTGGCAGGGTTGGTACCAGATACGCAGTATTTT. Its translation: CASSLAGLVPDTQYF.

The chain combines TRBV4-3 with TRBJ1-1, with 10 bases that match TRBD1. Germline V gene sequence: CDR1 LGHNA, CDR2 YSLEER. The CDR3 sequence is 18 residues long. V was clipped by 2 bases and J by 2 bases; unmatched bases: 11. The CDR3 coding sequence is TGCGCCAGCAGCCAACTCCCGGGGACAGGGGCAGGAAACACTGAAGCTTTCTTT. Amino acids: CASSQLPGTGAGNTEAFF.

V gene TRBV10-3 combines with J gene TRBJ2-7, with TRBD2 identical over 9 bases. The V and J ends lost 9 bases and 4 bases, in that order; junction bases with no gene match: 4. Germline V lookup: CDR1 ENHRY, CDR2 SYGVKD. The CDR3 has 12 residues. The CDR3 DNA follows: TGTGCCATAGCTAGCGGGACATACGAGCAGTACTTC. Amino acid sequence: CAIASGTYEQYF.

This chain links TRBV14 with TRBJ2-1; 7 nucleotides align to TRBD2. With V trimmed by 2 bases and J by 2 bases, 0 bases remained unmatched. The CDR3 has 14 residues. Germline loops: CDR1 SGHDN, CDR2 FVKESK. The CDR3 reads CASSQTSAYNEQFF. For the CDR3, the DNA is TGTGCCAGCAGCCAAACTAGCGCCTACAATGAGCAGTTCTTC.

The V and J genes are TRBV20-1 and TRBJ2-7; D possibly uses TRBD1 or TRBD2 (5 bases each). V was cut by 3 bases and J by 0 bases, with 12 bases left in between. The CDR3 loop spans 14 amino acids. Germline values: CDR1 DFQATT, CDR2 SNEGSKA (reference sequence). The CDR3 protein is CSASRDQSSYEQYF. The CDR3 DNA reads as TGCAGTGCTAGCAGGGACCAGAGCTCCTACGAGCAGTACTTC.

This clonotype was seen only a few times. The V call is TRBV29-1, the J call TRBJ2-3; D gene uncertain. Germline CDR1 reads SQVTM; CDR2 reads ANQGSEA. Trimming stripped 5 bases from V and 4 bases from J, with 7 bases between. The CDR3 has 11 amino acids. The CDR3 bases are TGCAGCGTTCTCAGTCCAGATACGCAGTATTTT. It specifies CSVLSPDTQYF.

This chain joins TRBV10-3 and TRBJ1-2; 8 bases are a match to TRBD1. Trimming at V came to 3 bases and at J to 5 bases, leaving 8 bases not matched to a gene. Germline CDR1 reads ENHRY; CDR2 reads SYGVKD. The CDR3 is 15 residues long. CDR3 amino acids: CAISEAGGQEYGYTF. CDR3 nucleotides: TGTGCCATCAGTGAAGCGGGGGGACAGGAGTATGGCTACACCTTC.

DNA for the CDR3: TGTGCCAGCAGCTCAGCCGGGACTAGAAAGACCCAGTACTTC. Translated: CASSSAGTRKTQYF. The chain recombines TRBV7-8 with TRBJ2-5, with TRBD2 identical over 8 bases. The germline gives CDR1 SGHVS, CDR2 FQNEAQ. Unmatched junction bases numbered 7, after V lost 4 bases and J lost 6 bases. The CDR3 spans 14 residues.

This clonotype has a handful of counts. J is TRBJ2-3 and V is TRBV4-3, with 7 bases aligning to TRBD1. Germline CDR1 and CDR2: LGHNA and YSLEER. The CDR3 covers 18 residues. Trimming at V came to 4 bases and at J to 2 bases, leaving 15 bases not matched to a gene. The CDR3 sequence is CASSRQTAGGTFTDTQYF. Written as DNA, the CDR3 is TGCGCCAGCAGCCGACAGACCGCAGGGGGAACCTTCACAGATACGCAGTATTTT.

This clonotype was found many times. The CDR3 sequence is CASSLGLTGGVGYTF. Here the CDR3 DNA reads TGTGCCAGCAGTTTAGGTTTGACAGGGGGCGTCGGCTACACCTTC. This sequence joins TRBV12-3 or TRBV12-4 and TRBJ1-2; TRBD1 matches at 10 bases. The CDR3 runs to 15 residues. The V and J ends lost 1 base and 8 bases, in that order; junction bases with no gene match: 7.

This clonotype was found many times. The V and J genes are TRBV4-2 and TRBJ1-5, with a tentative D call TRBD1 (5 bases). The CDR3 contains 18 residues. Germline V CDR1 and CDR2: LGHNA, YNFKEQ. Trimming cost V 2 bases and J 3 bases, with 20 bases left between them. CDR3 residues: CASSQYRAGTKYNQPQHF. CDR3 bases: TGTGCCAGCAGCCAATACCGCGCCGGGACGAAGTACAATCAGCCCCAGCATTTT.

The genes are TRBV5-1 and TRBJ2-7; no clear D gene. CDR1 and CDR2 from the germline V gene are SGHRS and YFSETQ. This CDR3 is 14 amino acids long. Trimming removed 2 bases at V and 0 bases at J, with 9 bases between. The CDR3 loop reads CASSFTSTSYEQYF. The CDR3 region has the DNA TGCGCCAGCAGCTTTACTTCCACCTCCTACGAGCAGTACTTC. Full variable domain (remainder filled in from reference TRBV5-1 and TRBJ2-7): KAGVTQTPRYLIKTRGQQVTLSCSPISGHRSVSWYQQTPGQGLQFLFEYFSETQRNKGNFPGRFSGRQFSNSRSEMNVSTLELGDSALYLCASSFTSTSYEQYFGPGTRLTVT.

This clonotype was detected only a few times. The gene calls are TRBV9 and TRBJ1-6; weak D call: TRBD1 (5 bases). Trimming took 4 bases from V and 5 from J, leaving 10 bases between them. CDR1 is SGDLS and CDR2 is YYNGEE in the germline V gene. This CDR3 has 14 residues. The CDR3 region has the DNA TGTGCCAGCAGCCCCGGGACTAATAATTCACCCCTCCACTTT. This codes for CASSPGTNNSPLHF. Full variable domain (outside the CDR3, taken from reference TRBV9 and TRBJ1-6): DSGVTQTPKHLITATGQRVTLRCSPRSGDLSVYWYQQSLDQGLQFLIQYYNGEERAKGNILERFSAQQFPDLHSELNLSSLELGDSALYFCASSPGTNNSPLHFGNGTRLTVT.

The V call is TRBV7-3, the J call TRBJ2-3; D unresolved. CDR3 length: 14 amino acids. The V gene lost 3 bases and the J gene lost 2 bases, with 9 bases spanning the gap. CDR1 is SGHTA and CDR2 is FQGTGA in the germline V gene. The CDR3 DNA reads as TGTGCCAGCAGCTTCTCCGACTTCACAGATACGCAGTATTTT. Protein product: CASSFSDFTDTQYF.

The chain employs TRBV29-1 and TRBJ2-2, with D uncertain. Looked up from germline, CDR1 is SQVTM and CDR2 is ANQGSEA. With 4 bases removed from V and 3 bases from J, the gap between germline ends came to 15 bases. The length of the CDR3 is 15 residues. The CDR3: CSVVMAELYTGELFF. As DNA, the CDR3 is TGCAGCGTTGTGATGGCAGAGCTTTACACCGGGGAGCTGTTTTTT.